The 30 T cell receptor beta chains reported below all come from one sample, sequenced in a study of blood T cell repertoires in COVID-19 (dated by TCRdb to about 2020). The method behind the library was the immunoSEQ multiplex PCR assay. TCRdb retrieved this table from immuneACCESS and kept in-frame rearrangements only. Not all clones are present; in checked studies, unresolved V genes account for under half, and no reason is known for the remainder. Counted in this sample were 55,000 to 80,000 clones; 80% to 90% of them appeared once. Roughly 2.4% of the sample is taken by the ten largest. Material for sequencing was peripheral blood. The origin of the receptors is a human donor in a cohort sampled during active COVID-19.

V is TRBV27 and J is TRBJ2-7; a weak D match, TRBD1 (6 bases). Trimming pared 5 bases from V and 3 bases from J, leaving 11 bases between. This CDR3 region has 13 residues. The germline V gene has CDR1 MNHEY and CDR2 SMNVEV (reference sequence). CDR3 loop: CASSPDRIYEQYF. In DNA, the CDR3 is TGTGCCAGCAGTCCGGACAGAATCTACGAGCAGTACTTC.

The CDR3 DNA reads TGCGCCAGCAGTCTCGACCGGGACAGGGGATACGAGCAGTACTTC. Protein product: CASSLDRDRGYEQYF. The chain is built from TRBV4-1 and TRBJ2-7, with 10 bases identical to TRBD1. This CDR3 has 15 residues. Trimming at V came to 6 bases and at J to 4 bases, leaving 9 bases not matched to a gene. The germline V gene encodes CDR1 MGHRA and CDR2 YSYEKL.

V and J are TRBV4-1 and TRBJ1-2, with D unresolved. V dropped 4 bases and J dropped 4 bases, with 13 bases sitting between them. The CDR3 contains 14 residues. Germline V CDR1 and CDR2: MGHRA, YSYEKL. CDR3 protein: CASSPAMTAYGYTF. DNA for the CDR3: TGCGCCAGCAGCCCCGCGATGACTGCCTATGGCTACACCTTC.

V and J are TRBV7-8 and TRBJ2-1; 8 bases line up with TRBD2. Germline CDR1 is SGHVS and CDR2 is FQNEAQ. The CDR3 consists of 16 residues. V was clipped by 1 base and J by 4 bases; unmatched bases: 6. The CDR3 region is CASSLVMRGVYNEQFF. CDR3 bases: TGTGCCAGCAGCTTAGTTATGCGGGGGGTTTACAATGAGCAGTTCTTC.

The CDR3 loop reads CASSQDSRFSTF. In DNA, the CDR3 is TGTGCCAGCAGCCAAGATTCCAGGTTCAGCACCTTC. The chain joins TRBV14 to TRBJ1-2; D remains unclear. This CDR3 comprises 12 residues. The V and J ends lost 0 bases and 13 bases respectively, with 12 bases between them. Germline CDR1 is SGHDN and CDR2 is FVKESK.

The rearrangement joins TRBV3-1 (or the pseudogene TRBV3-2) to TRBJ2-5, with D tentatively TRBD2 (7 bases). Germline CDR1 and CDR2: LGHDT and YNNKEL (reference sequence). Trimming removed 4 bases at V and 4 bases at J, with 16 bases between. The CDR3 consists of 15 residues. CDR3 nucleotide sequence: TGTGCCAGCAGCCTACGAGGGGGGGCCCGAGAGACCCAGTACTTC. Residues: CASSLRGGARETQYF.

V and J are TRBV28 and TRBJ1-1, with 9 nucleotides matching TRBD1. Germline trimming cut 4 bases from V and 6 bases from J; bases unmatched to any gene: 6. CDR1 MDHEN and CDR2 SYDVKM come from the germline V gene. The CDR3 contains 14 residues. CDR3 sequence reads: CASSSLRQGAEAFF. The CDR3 bases are TGTGCCAGCAGTTCCCTGAGACAGGGGGCTGAAGCTTTCTTT.

The chain recombines TRBV5-1 with TRBJ2-7; 12 bases match TRBD1. Germline V CDR1 and CDR2: SGHRS, YFSETQ. This CDR3 contains 16 residues. J lost 7 bases, V lost 0 bases, and 8 bases had no gene match. CDR3 protein: CASSLVPGQGAGEQYF. DNA for the CDR3: TGCGCCAGCAGCTTGGTCCCGGGACAGGGGGCTGGGGAGCAGTACTTC.

The chain uses TRBV9 and TRBJ2-3, with TRBD1 identical over 10 bases. There are 16 residues in the CDR3. J gave up 4 bases and V 3 bases, and 8 bases lay outside the gene matches. CDR1 SGDLS and CDR2 YYNGEE come from the germline V gene. The CDR3 here is CASSEGGTGAADTQYF. The CDR3 bases are TGTGCCAGCAGCGAGGGAGGGACAGGGGCCGCAGATACGCAGTATTTT.

CDR3 in amino acids: CASSFPDNMNTEAFF. The CDR3 nucleotides read TGTGCCAGCAGTTTTCCTGACAACATGAACACTGAAGCTTTCTTT. The chain carries TRBV28 and TRBJ1-1; no firm D call. The CDR3 runs 15 residues. Germline CDR1 reads MDHEN; CDR2 reads SYDVKM. Trimming removed 3 bases at V and 0 bases at J, with 11 bases between.

The chain is built from TRBV7-9 and TRBJ2-1, with D unclear. From germline, CDR1 is SEHNR and CDR2 FQNEAQ (reference sequence). V lost 5 bases and J lost 7, with 9 bases in between. This CDR3 contains 12 residues. DNA of the CDR3: TGTGCCAGCAGCCCAATGAGGAATGAGCAGTTCTTC. Its protein is CASSPMRNEQFF.

The chain employs TRBV28 and TRBJ1-1, with 8 bases identical to TRBD1. Trimming removed 6 bases from V and 6 bases from J; junction bases left unmatched: 9. CDR3 size: 14 residues. Germline V gene sequence: CDR1 MDHEN, CDR2 SYDVKM. The CDR3 DNA reads as TGTGCCAGCAGCCACGACAGGGGTCTCGCTGAAGCTTTCTTT. Translated: CASSHDRGLAEAFF.

This chain joins TRBV19 and TRBJ1-2; tentatively, D is TRBD1 (5 bases). Between the trimmed V and J ends, which lost 3 bases and 0 bases, there was a span of 14 bases. From germline, CDR1 is LNHDA and CDR2 SQIVND (reference sequence). This CDR3 spans 16 amino acids. The CDR3 coding sequence is TGTGCCAGTAGTATTTCCCCCAGGGATTCTAACTATGGCTACACCTTC. It yields the protein CASSISPRDSNYGYTF.

V gene TRBV7-9 combines with J gene TRBJ2-1; weak D call: TRBD1 (6 bases). The CDR3 extends over 14 amino acids. The germline V and J ends were trimmed by 0 bases and 9 bases, with 12 bases remaining between them. Germline-derived CDR1 and CDR2 are SEHNR and FQNEAQ (reference sequence). CDR3 nucleotide sequence: TGTGCCAGCAGCTTAGCACAGGGATCGGCTGAGCAGTTCTTC. Protein: CASSLAQGSAEQFF.

J is TRBJ2-5 and V is TRBV5-1, with TRBD2 matching 9 bases. The CDR3 has 17 amino acids. J lost 1 base, V lost 4 bases, and 11 bases had no gene match. Germline values: CDR1 SGHRS, CDR2 YFSETQ. CDR3 nucleotide sequence: TGCGCCAGCAGCCCCTACAAAGCGGGGGGCACCCAAGAGACCCAGTACTTC. Protein: CASSPYKAGGTQETQYF.

The chain recombines TRBV7-9 with TRBJ2-7; D unresolved. V lost 1 base and J lost 9, with 7 bases in between. The CDR3 contains 11 residues. From germline, CDR1 is SEHNR and CDR2 FQNEAQ (reference sequence). CDR3 in amino acids: CASSLDTGQYF. In DNA, the CDR3 is TGTGCCAGCAGCTTAGATACCGGGCAGTACTTC.

CDR3 nucleotides: TGTGCCAGCTCTCGTGACAGGGCTGGAAACACCATATATTTT. Amino acid sequence: CASSRDRAGNTIYF. The chain employs TRBV18 and TRBJ1-3, with 7 bases that match TRBD1. Trimming took 6 bases from V and 2 from J; bases not matched to a gene: 4. This CDR3 has 14 residues. Germline-derived CDR1 and CDR2 are KGHSH and LQKENI.

The gene calls are TRBV6-6 and TRBJ1-2; TRBD1 matches 12 bases. This CDR3 is built from 15 residues. J lost 4 bases, V lost 6 bases, and 6 bases had no gene match. Per the germline V gene, CDR1 is MNHNY and CDR2 is SVGAGI (reference sequence). The CDR3 loop reads CASSQGQGASYGYTF. In DNA form, the CDR3 reads TGTGCCAGCAGCCAGGGACAGGGGGCAAGCTATGGCTACACCTTC.

This chain connects TRBV6-5 to TRBJ2-1; a possible D gene is TRBD1 (5 bases). The V and J ends lost 6 bases and 10 bases respectively, with 19 bases between them. In germline, CDR1 is MNHEY, CDR2 SVGAGI. CDR3 length: 14 amino acids. CDR3: CASRGQGGAWEQFF. CDR3 nucleotide sequence: TGTGCCAGCAGAGGCCAGGGTGGGGCCTGGGAGCAGTTCTTC.

Turning to this clone: The junction departs from the called germline gene at one end, perhaps through a read error. V gene TRBV7-7 combines with J gene TRBJ2-3; maybe TRBD2 (6 bases). This CDR3 contains 14 residues. Germline CDR1 and CDR2: SSHAT and FNYEAQ (reference sequence). CDR3 in amino acids: CASSLDRGTDTQYF. In DNA, the CDR3 is TGTGCTAGCAGCTTAGATCGGGGGACAGATACGCAGTATTTT.

This clone has a single count. The chain recombines TRBV7-9 with TRBJ1-3; a possible D gene is TRBD1 (5 bases). The CDR3 consists of 15 residues. The V gene's germline CDR1 is SEHNR and CDR2 FQNEAQ (reference sequence). Trimming took 1 base from V and 2 from J, leaving 9 bases between them. Here the CDR3 reads CASSLEKGTGNTIYF. In nucleotides, the CDR3 is TGTGCCAGCAGCTTAGAAAAGGGGACTGGAAACACCATATATTTT.

This clone appeared once. This chain connects TRBV5-8 to TRBJ1-3; D is perhaps TRBD1 (5 bases). Trimming took 2 bases from V and 3 from J, leaving 12 bases between them. Germline V lookup: CDR1 SGHTS, CDR2 YDEGEE. This CDR3 spans 15 amino acids. The CDR3 coding sequence is TGTGCCAGCAGCTTCTCAGGGCAGGATGGAAACACCATATATTTT. Translating it yields CASSFSGQDGNTIYF.

The chain combines TRBV19 with TRBJ1-2; TRBD1 matches 9 bases. The CDR3 consists of 15 residues. J lost 2 bases, V lost 3 bases, and 4 bases had no gene match. CDR1 LNHDA and CDR2 SQIVND come from the germline V gene (reference sequence). CDR3 residues: CASSISGTGNYGYTF. CDR3 DNA sequence: TGTGCCAGTAGTATCTCCGGGACAGGGAACTATGGCTACACCTTC.

The chain joins TRBV3-1 (or the pseudogene TRBV3-2) to TRBJ2-5; 8 bases fit TRBD1. Germline CDR1 is LGHDT and CDR2 is YNNKEL (reference sequence). The CDR3 runs to 13 residues. Trimming at V came to 9 bases and at J to 2 bases, leaving 5 bases not matched to a gene. The CDR3 reads CAREGQAQETQYF. CDR3 nucleotide sequence: TGTGCCAGAGAGGGACAGGCACAAGAGACCCAGTACTTC.

This chain uses TRBV29-1 with TRBJ1-5, with D maybe TRBD1 (6 bases). The CDR3 spans 14 residues. V was shortened by 6 bases and J by 7 bases, with 19 bases between the two germline ends. Per germline, CDR1 SQVTM and CDR2 ANQGSEA. For the CDR3, the DNA is TGCAGCGTACGAGGGGGAGGGGTTGACCAGCCCCAGCATTTT. This sequence encodes CSVRGGGVDQPQHF.

V and J are TRBV18 and TRBJ2-7; 10 bases map to TRBD1. V was clipped by 0 bases and J by 5 bases; unmatched bases: 10. The CDR3 consists of 17 residues. CDR1 KGHSH and CDR2 LQKENI come from the germline V gene. This CDR3 reads CASSPPGGTGDLHEQYF. The DNA of the CDR3 is TGTGCCAGCTCACCACCCGGCGGGACAGGGGACCTTCACGAGCAGTACTTC.

The rearrangement joins TRBV5-1 to TRBJ1-3, with a weak D call TRBD1 (5 bases). Germline-derived CDR1 and CDR2 are SGHRS and YFSETQ. The CDR3 is 15 amino acids. Deletions cut 4 bases from V and 4 bases from J, with 15 bases between. CDR3 sequence (DNA): TGCGCCAGCAGCAACCCGGGGGGGAACGGAAACACCATATATTTT. Its translation is CASSNPGGNGNTIYF.

The rearrangement links TRBV24-1 to TRBJ1-3, with a possible D match to TRBD1 (5 bases). The CDR3 consists of 16 residues. The V end was cut by 0 bases, the J end by 3 bases, with 11 bases between. The germline V gene encodes CDR1 KGHDR and CDR2 SFDVKD. The CDR3 bases are TGTGCCACCAGTGATTTGGGTCGACAGAATGGAAACACCATATATTTT. It encodes CATSDLGRQNGNTIYF.

V and J are TRBV7-6 and TRBJ1-3; no firm D call. Germline lookup yields CDR1 SGHVS and CDR2 FNYEAQ. With 4 bases removed from V and 5 bases from J, the gap between germline ends came to 3 bases. There are 11 residues in the CDR3. CDR3 sequence (DNA): TGTGCCAGCAGCTCCAGAAACACCATATATTTT. Protein: CASSSRNTIYF.

V is TRBV29-1 and J is TRBJ2-7; D perhaps matches TRBD1 (5 bases). The CDR3 has 12 amino acids. The V end was cut by 6 bases, the J end by 2 bases, with 11 bases between. Looked up from germline, CDR1 is SQVTM and CDR2 is ANQGSEA. CDR3 sequence: CSVGHRTYEQYF. CDR3 bases: TGCAGCGTCGGACACCGTACCTACGAGCAGTACTTC.